The 25 T cell receptor beta chains given below trace back to one sample, sequenced in a study of cytomegalovirus exposure and HLA in healthy donors. In the PCR, 60 Vbeta and 13 Jbeta primers were used. Some clones are missing from TCRdb's copy, which holds only in-frame ones; the method was immunoSEQ multiplex PCR. In the table there are about 170,000 clones, more than 75% of which are singletons. Specimen: PBMCs. These receptors originate from a girl aged 2 to 10 in good health and CMV-seropositive.

This sequence joins TRBV28 and TRBJ1-2, with 8 bases matching TRBD1. Germline CDR1 is MDHEN and CDR2 is SYDVKM. J was trimmed by 8 bases and V by 4 bases; bases with no gene match: 9. The CDR3 has 14 residues. CDR3 protein: CASSSWTGSRGYTF. The CDR3 DNA is TGTGCCAGCAGTTCCTGGACAGGGAGTAGAGGCTACACCTTC.

The chain carries TRBV6-5 and TRBJ1-3; D perhaps matches TRBD1 (5 bases). The V and J ends lost 2 bases and 2 bases respectively, with 10 bases between them. This CDR3 comprises 15 residues. Germline V gene lookup returns CDR1 MNHEY and CDR2 SVGAGI. The CDR3 nucleotides read TGTGCCAGCAGTTACGTCGGGACTCCTGGAAACACCATATATTTT. Its protein product is CASSYVGTPGNTIYF.

The chain joins TRBV2 to TRBJ2-7; D is ambiguous. This CDR3 is 16 amino acids long. Trimming took off 10 bases at V and 0 bases at J, with 22 bases between the two ends. The germline CDR1 and CDR2 sequences are SNHLY and FYNNEI. CDR3 DNA sequence: TGTGCCACCCCCGTATCCCCAGGTAACCCCTCCTACGAGCAGTACTTC. It is translated as CATPVSPGNPSYEQYF.

V usage is TRBV27 and J usage is TRBJ2-1; 7 nucleotides match TRBD2. V shed 3 bases, J shed 8 bases, and the junction held 10 bases outside the gene matches. The germline gives CDR1 MNHEY, CDR2 SMNVEV (reference sequence). The CDR3 has 15 residues. Here the CDR3 reads CASSLFAGDIYEQFF. The CDR3 DNA sequence: TGTGCCAGCAGTTTGTTTGCGGGAGATATATATGAGCAGTTCTTC.

In regard to this clone: One junction end disagrees with the germline gene, perhaps due to a read error. The chain combines TRBV9 with TRBJ1-1; D is perhaps TRBD1 (6 bases). Germline assignment: CDR1 SGDLS and CDR2 YYNGEE. The CDR3 is made up of 11 amino acids. The CDR3 DNA follows: TGTGCCAGCAGCGGCAGGGGTGGTGCTTTTTTT. This encodes CASSGRGGAFF.

The V call is TRBV4-2, the J call TRBJ2-1, with D possibly TRBD2 on 5 matching bases. The CDR3 extends over 13 amino acids. Germline CDR1 reads LGHNA; CDR2 reads YNFKEQ. V lost 1 base, J lost 6 bases, and 7 bases lay in between. The CDR3 region is CASSQVEVNEQFF. Written as DNA, the CDR3 is TGTGCCAGCAGCCAAGTGGAGGTCAATGAGCAGTTCTTC.

The rearrangement joins TRBV12-5 to TRBJ2-3; TRBD2 might be the D (6 bases). The CDR3 has 17 residues. Germline V lookup: CDR1 LGHNT, CDR2 FRNRAP. V was clipped by 1 base and J by 6 bases, with 20 bases between them. CDR3 amino acids: CASGLGSGLVEVDTQYF. The CDR3 DNA follows: TGTGCTAGTGGTTTGGGGTCGGGACTGGTGGAAGTGGATACGCAGTATTTT.

The chain has TRBV25-1 and TRBJ2-7; D is possibly TRBD1 (6 bases). The V end was cut by 5 bases, the J end by 5 bases, with 13 bases between. The germline V gene encodes CDR1 MGHDK and CDR2 SYGVNS. This CDR3 comprises 13 residues. CDR3 loop: CASSNRAGDEQYF. The CDR3 nucleotides read TGTGCCAGCAGTAATAGGGCAGGGGACGAGCAGTACTTC.

The chain couples TRBV6-5 to TRBJ2-2; possibly TRBD2 for D (6 bases). V gave up 6 bases and J gave up 3 bases, with 14 bases separating them. Germline lookup yields CDR1 MNHEY and CDR2 SVGAGI. This CDR3 is built from 15 residues. In DNA form, the CDR3 reads TGTGCCAGCAGGATGGGACTCCCGGACACCGGGGAGCTGTTTTTT. Translated, it gives CASRMGLPDTGELFF.

The chain has TRBV9 and TRBJ1-2, with D perhaps matching TRBD1 (6 bases). The length of the CDR3 is 16 residues. The germline V gene has CDR1 SGDLS and CDR2 YYNGEE. V shed 0 bases and J shed 4 bases, with 16 bases lying between them. The CDR3 reads CASSVDPGGRRYGYTF. CDR3 coding DNA: TGTGCCAGCAGCGTAGACCCGGGGGGGCGGCGCTATGGCTACACCTTC.

The rearrangement links TRBV14 to TRBJ2-1; D might be TRBD2 (5 bases). CDR1 SGHDN and CDR2 FVKESK come from the germline V gene. The CDR3 consists of 15 residues. V gave up 0 bases and J gave up 8 bases, with 14 bases separating them. The CDR3 region is CASSQEWRRLDEQFF. The CDR3 DNA is TGTGCCAGCAGCCAAGAGTGGCGGAGGTTGGATGAGCAGTTCTTC.

The chain combines TRBV6-5 with TRBJ1-2, with unresolved D. There are 15 residues in the CDR3. Trimming stripped 0 bases from V and 4 bases from J, with 12 bases between. Per germline, CDR1 MNHEY and CDR2 SVGAGI. The CDR3 sequence: CASSYSGGSGYGYTF. DNA for the CDR3: TGTGCCAGCAGTTACTCCGGAGGGTCGGGCTATGGCTACACCTTC.

The chain uses TRBV5-1 and TRBJ1-2, with 7 nucleotides matching TRBD1. The length of the CDR3 is 17 residues. The J segment lost 5 bases and the V segment lost 3 bases, leaving 16 bases of the junction unmatched. CDR1 SGHRS and CDR2 YFSETQ come from the germline V gene. CDR3 residues: CASSWEPDRATIYGYTF. The CDR3, as DNA: TGCGCCAGCAGCTGGGAACCTGACAGGGCGACGATTTATGGCTACACCTTC.

The CDR3 sequence: CAWTATGGGLDEQYF. CDR3 in DNA: TGTGCCTGGACTGCTACAGGGGGCGGATTAGACGAGCAGTACTTC. The chain carries TRBV30 and TRBJ2-7; 9 nucleotides match TRBD1. Germline-derived CDR1 and CDR2 are GTSNPN and SVGIG (reference sequence). The CDR3 extends over 15 amino acids. The junction had 12 bases not matched to a gene; V was cut back by 4 bases and J by 5 bases.

The CDR3, as DNA: TGTGCCAGCACAGGGGGCGAGAGCTATGGCTACACCTTC. It yields the protein CASTGGESYGYTF. The gene calls are TRBV2 and TRBJ1-2, with TRBD1 matching over 8 bases. Per germline, CDR1 SNHLY and CDR2 FYNNEI. V shed 7 bases, J shed 4 bases, and the junction held 5 bases outside the gene matches. The CDR3 has 13 residues.

The genes are TRBV7-8 and TRBJ2-7, with 14 bases fitting TRBD2. Germline-derived CDR1 and CDR2 are SGHVS and FQNEAQ. Trimming removed 5 bases from V and 4 bases from J; junction bases left unmatched: 4. The CDR3 extends over 15 amino acids. CDR3 bases: TGTGCCAGCAGCCCAAGACTAGCGGGAGGGTACGAGCAGTACTTC. This codes for CASSPRLAGGYEQYF.

CDR3 in DNA: TGCGCCAGCAGCGAAGAGGGCACCGGGGAGCTGTTTTTT. This sequence encodes CASSEEGTGELFF. The chain recombines TRBV5-1 with TRBJ2-2, with TRBD2 as a possible D gene (5 bases). Trimming stripped 4 bases from V and 4 bases from J, with 8 bases between. The CDR3 is made up of 13 amino acids. Germline V CDR1 and CDR2: SGHRS, YFSETQ.

This clone has just one count. This chain connects TRBV19 to TRBJ1-4, with D possibly matching TRBD1 (5 bases). This CDR3 has 15 residues. Germline V gene data show CDR1 as LNHDA and CDR2 as SQIVND (reference sequence). V lost 3 bases and J 2 bases, leaving 10 bases between the germline ends. DNA of the CDR3: TGTGCCAGTAGTATTGTGGGGCGCACTAATGAAAAACTGTTTTTT. Protein: CASSIVGRTNEKLFF.

This clone has only a few counts. The rearrangement uses TRBV29-1 and TRBJ2-7; 8 nucleotides match TRBD1. The V and J ends lost 7 bases and 2 bases, in that order; junction bases with no gene match: 16. The germline V gene has CDR1 SQVTM and CDR2 ANQGSEA. The CDR3 runs to 16 residues. DNA for the CDR3: TGCAGCGCCCTACCGCGACAGGGGTACACTCCCTACGAGCAGTACTTC. This sequence encodes CSALPRQGYTPYEQYF.

V usage is TRBV28 and J usage is TRBJ2-1; 9 bases fit TRBD2. Per germline, CDR1 MDHEN and CDR2 SYDVKM. V trimming: 7 bases; J trimming: 0 bases; junction bases outside the gene matches: 10. The CDR3 covers 17 residues. DNA of the CDR3: TGTGCCAGCAACCCCATCAGCGGGAGGCGCTCCTACAATGAGCAGTTCTTC. This encodes CASNPISGRRSYNEQFF.

The chain carries TRBV5-4 and TRBJ2-7; unclear D gene. V was shortened by 4 bases and J by 3 bases, with 5 bases between the two germline ends. CDR1 and CDR2 from the germline V gene are SGHNT and YYREEE (reference sequence). The CDR3 extends over 11 amino acids. The chain's CDR3 is CASSNIYEQYF. CDR3 sequence (DNA): TGTGCCAGCAGCAATATCTACGAGCAGTACTTC. The full variable domain, completed using reference TRBV5-4 and TRBJ2-7, is ETGVTQSPTHLIKTRGQQVTLRCSSQSGHNTVSWYQQALGQGPQFIFQYYREEENGRGNFPPRFSGLQFPNYSSELNVNALELDDSALYLCASSNIYEQYFGPGTRLTVT.

The chain combines TRBV18 with TRBJ1-5; 7 nucleotides agree with TRBD1. Germline trimming cut 3 bases from V and 6 bases from J; bases unmatched to any gene: 8. There are 15 residues in the CDR3. From germline, CDR1 is KGHSH and CDR2 LQKENI. The CDR3 protein is CASSPYRTGTQPQHF. CDR3 DNA sequence: TGTGCCAGCTCACCCTATCGGACAGGAACTCAGCCCCAGCATTTT.

The chain is built from TRBV30 and TRBJ1-2; D is unresolved. CDR3 length equals 14 residues. Per the germline V gene, CDR1 is GTSNPN and CDR2 is SVGIG (reference sequence). The V gene lost 0 bases and the J gene lost 5 bases, with 13 bases spanning the gap. The CDR3 sequence: CAWSVLRGGYGYTF. The CDR3 DNA follows: TGTGCCTGGAGTGTACTCCGGGGTGGGTATGGCTACACCTTC.

The chain uses TRBV2 and TRBJ2-7; D is possibly TRBD1 (5 bases). V was cut by 11 bases and J by 7 bases, with 21 bases left in between. The CDR3 loop spans 13 amino acids. Germline V gene data show CDR1 as SNHLY and CDR2 as FYNNEI. CDR3 region: CAGAASTIGEQYF. The CDR3 coding sequence is TGTGCCGGGGCCGCCTCGACGATTGGGGAGCAGTACTTC.

This chain uses TRBV7-3 with TRBJ1-1; 7 bases are shared with TRBD1. The trim removed 5 bases at V and 1 base at J, leaving 1 base unmatched. The CDR3 runs to 13 residues. Germline V gene sequence: CDR1 SGHTA, CDR2 FQGTGA. The CDR3: CASSTGANTEAFF. The CDR3 DNA reads as TGTGCCAGCAGCACAGGGGCGAACACTGAAGCTTTCTTT.